The entry below gives a single T cell receptor (beta chain) sequence along with its context. Its antigen is unidentified. One junction end does not reproduce the germline sequence, and a read error may be involved. CDR3 and TCR beta VDJ profiling relied on genomic DNA as the template. TCRdb recomputed calls from the reads with MiXCR, one row per CDR3 protein. The table lists about 180,000 distinct CDR3 sequences, approximately 48% of them singletons. The sample is drawn from a study of CD8+CD57+ T cells in acquired aplastic anemia. Study-level results: The same twenty-nine CD8+ CDR3 sequences occurred in patients and in controls.

Germline CDR1 and CDR2: ENHRY and SYGVKD. The CDR3 contains 14 residues. Sequenced patients had shown CD8+CD57+ cell expansion by flow cytometry. Sequenced sample: sorted CD4+, CD8+, or CD8+CD57+ T cells (not recorded which) from PBMCs. The rearrangement links TRBV10-3 to TRBJ1-1; D is unclear. The clonotype originates from a human donor with aplastic anemia. The CDR3 region is CAIGEYGNRTEAFF. The CDR3 bases are TGTGCCATCGGTGAGTATGGGAACCGAACTGAAGCTTTCTTT.